These 20 T cell receptor beta chains share one sample of origin, sequenced in a study of blood T cell repertoires in COVID-19. Profiled with immunoSEQ multiplex PCR; TCRdb holds only in-frame clones, not every one. The sample has about 170,000 clones; about 85% are singletons. Sequenced sample: peripheral blood. Receptors originate from a woman aged 70 to 79 with COVID-19, enrolled during active disease.

The chain recombines TRBV24-1 with TRBJ2-3; no reliable D call. V lost 5 bases, J lost 1 base, and 9 bases lay in between. The CDR3 extends over 14 amino acids. Looked up from germline, CDR1 is KGHDR and CDR2 is SFDVKD. This chain's CDR3 is CATSGTRGTDTQYF. The DNA of the CDR3 is TGTGCCACCAGTGGAACACGGGGCACAGATACGCAGTATTTT.

The V and J genes are TRBV19 and TRBJ2-5, with TRBD2 matching 8 bases. The J segment lost 7 bases and the V segment lost 6 bases, leaving 7 bases of the junction unmatched. Looked up from germline, CDR1 is LNHDA and CDR2 is SQIVND (reference sequence). The CDR3 runs to 13 residues. The CDR3 DNA sequence: TGTGCCAGTAGCCCGGGGGGGGCTGGGACCCAGTACTTC. Residues: CASSPGGAGTQYF. Together with reference TRBV19 and TRBJ2-5, the CDR3 gives the full variable domain: DGGITQSPKYLFRKEGQNVTLSCEQNLNHDAMYWYRQDPGQGLRLIYYSQIVNDFQKGDIAEGYSVSREKKESFPLTVTSAQKNPTAFYLCASSPGGAGTQYFGPGTRLLVL.

The chain couples TRBV7-7 to TRBJ1-5, with 11 bases aligning to TRBD1. Germline trimming cut 5 bases from V and 0 bases from J; bases unmatched to any gene: 15. Germline V CDR1 and CDR2: SSHAT, FNYEAQ (reference sequence). This CDR3 has 20 amino acids. In nucleotides, the CDR3 is TGTGCCAGCAGCCGTGAGGGGACAGGGGGTGGAGAACATAGCAATCAGCCCCAGCATTTT. Encoded protein: CASSREGTGGGEHSNQPQHF.

CDR3 coding DNA: TGTGCCAGCAGCGTAGGGCAAACCGGGGAGCTGTTTTTT. Translating it yields CASSVGQTGELFF. The chain combines TRBV9 with TRBJ2-2, with no clear D. There are 13 residues in the CDR3. Germline-derived CDR1 and CDR2 are SGDLS and YYNGEE. Trimming took 0 bases from V and 5 from J, leaving 5 bases between them.

The chain is built from TRBV15 and TRBJ1-2, with D possibly being TRBD1 (5 bases). CDR1 LNHNV and CDR2 YYDKDF come from the germline V gene (reference sequence). This CDR3 is 18 amino acids long. The V end was cut by 0 bases, the J end by 4 bases, with 21 bases between. CDR3 sequence (DNA): TGTGCCACCAGCAGAGATCTAAGAGGCGGAGGGACGGGCTATGGCTACACCTTC. This gives the protein CATSRDLRGGGTGYGYTF.

The chain uses TRBV5-1 and TRBJ2-3; 7 nucleotides line up with TRBD2. The V gene end was trimmed by 4 bases and the J gene end by 0 bases; junction bases not matched to a gene: 5. Germline V lookup: CDR1 SGHRS, CDR2 YFSETQ. The CDR3 runs to 15 residues. The CDR3 spells CASSATSVSTDTQYF. CDR3 nucleotides: TGCGCCAGCAGCGCTACTAGCGTGAGCACAGATACGCAGTATTTT.

Within the sample, this clone is medium-sized (0.01 to 0.1%). The rearrangement links TRBV19 to TRBJ1-4; TRBD1 might be the D (5 bases). This CDR3 spans 14 amino acids. V was pared by 8 bases and J by 8 bases, with 18 bases between. In germline, CDR1 is LNHDA, CDR2 SQIVND (reference sequence). Written as DNA, the CDR3 is TGTGCCAGTGGGGGGTCGGCAATTCGGGAAAAACTGTTTTTT. Translating gives CASGGSAIREKLFF.

This rearrangement joins TRBV6-2 or TRBV6-3 to TRBJ2-7, with D perhaps matching TRBD1 (6 bases). With 5 bases removed from V and 3 bases from J, the gap between germline ends came to 17 bases. This CDR3 comprises 15 residues. Looked up from germline, CDR1 is MNHEY and CDR2 is SVGEGT. Here the CDR3 reads CASSTTGVPLYEQYF. The DNA for the CDR3 is TGTGCCAGCAGTACGACAGGTGTCCCCCTCTACGAGCAGTACTTC.

This clone was recorded a few times. The V gene is TRBV28, the J gene TRBJ1-2; the match to TRBD1 covers 9 bases. The CDR3 loop spans 15 amino acids. V dropped 5 bases and J dropped 7; count of bases not matched to a gene: 11. The germline V gene has CDR1 MDHEN and CDR2 SYDVKM. CDR3 sequence reads: CASSAYHRGQSGYTF. As DNA, the CDR3 is TGTGCCAGCAGTGCCTACCACAGGGGGCAAAGTGGCTACACCTTC.

The V and J genes are TRBV28 and TRBJ1-1; D gene unclear. Looked up from germline, CDR1 is MDHEN and CDR2 is SYDVKM. V lost 5 bases to trimming and J lost 5 bases, with 12 bases between them. The CDR3 is 13 amino acids. The CDR3 region has the DNA TGTGCCAGCAGTACGACCGGGAGAACTGAAGCTTTCTTT. Amino acid sequence: CASSTTGRTEAFF.

The V gene is TRBV27, the J gene TRBJ1-4, with no clear D. CDR3 size: 15 residues. Deletions cut 5 bases from V and 5 bases from J, with 15 bases between. The V gene's germline CDR1 is MNHEY and CDR2 SMNVEV (reference sequence). The CDR3, as DNA: TGTGCCAGCAGTCGAGGAGCCAGAAGAAATGAAAAACTGTTTTTT. As protein: CASSRGARRNEKLFF.

The rearrangement uses TRBV7-8 and TRBJ1-2, with D possibly TRBD1 on 6 matching bases. The CDR3 spans 13 residues. The germline V gene encodes CDR1 SGHVS and CDR2 FQNEAQ. Deletions cut 2 bases from V and 10 bases from J, with 14 bases between. The CDR3 bases are TGTGCCAGCAGCTTAAAATACAGGGAGCTCTACACCTTC. Amino acid sequence: CASSLKYRELYTF.

V is TRBV7-2 and J is TRBJ2-7; perhaps TRBD1 as D (5 bases). CDR1 and CDR2 (germline): SGHTA, FQGNSA. V lost 5 bases and J lost 4, with 18 bases in between. This CDR3 has 15 residues. CDR3 protein: CASSLWVGQGYEQYF. The DNA for the CDR3 is TGTGCCAGCAGCCTATGGGTAGGTCAGGGTTACGAGCAGTACTTC.

The chain couples TRBV20-1 to TRBJ2-7; possible D gene TRBD1, 6 bases. With 3 bases removed from V and 5 bases from J, the gap between germline ends came to 17 bases. The CDR3 is 14 amino acids. The germline CDR1 and CDR2 sequences are DFQATT and SNEGSKA (reference sequence). Here the CDR3 DNA reads TGCAGTGCTAGTTCTGGACAGCCCATCAACGAGCAGTACGTC. Translating gives CSASSGQPINEQYV.

The genes are TRBV14 and TRBJ1-3, with TRBD1 as a possible D gene (5 bases). The CDR3 sequence is 16 residues long. Per germline, CDR1 SGHDN and CDR2 FVKESK. The V and J ends lost 1 base and 4 bases respectively, with 14 bases between them. The CDR3 region has the DNA TGTGCCAGCAGCCAAGCTCCCGGGACTGCCGGAAACACCATATATTTT. It yields the protein CASSQAPGTAGNTIYF.

The chain combines TRBV27 with TRBJ1-2; D gene uncertain. The V and J ends lost 8 bases and 8 bases respectively, with 12 bases between them. This CDR3 is built from 11 residues. Germline CDR1 MNHEY, CDR2 SMNVEV (reference sequence). DNA of the CDR3: TGTGCCAGCCGGGGAGCCTCCGGCTACACCTTC. The encoded protein is CASRGASGYTF.

This chain joins TRBV11-2 and TRBJ2-3; 7 bases align to TRBD2. Germline V gene data show CDR1 as SGHAT and CDR2 as FQNNGV. The CDR3 sequence is 17 residues long. Germline trimming cut 2 bases from V and 2 bases from J; bases unmatched to any gene: 10. The DNA of the CDR3 is TGTGCCAGCAGCTTACTCATCCAGCGGGGTGACACAGATACGCAGTATTTT. Protein: CASSLLIQRGDTDTQYF.

This sequence joins TRBV12-3 or TRBV12-4 and TRBJ1-1; 10 nucleotides match TRBD1. This CDR3 region has 13 residues. Trimming cost V 6 bases and J 7 bases; bases outside gene matches: 5. The CDR3 coding sequence is TGTGCCAGCAGCCCGGACAGGGGGAATGAAGCTTTCTTT. Residues: CASSPDRGNEAFF.

This chain joins TRBV18 and TRBJ2-2; tentatively, D is TRBD1 (5 bases). Germline V gene sequence: CDR1 KGHSH, CDR2 LQKENI. V lost 1 base and J 2 bases, leaving 11 bases between the germline ends. The CDR3 sequence is 16 residues long. The DNA for the CDR3 is TGTGCCAGCTCACCACGGAGACAGCTCAACACCGGGGAGCTGTTTTTT. This codes for CASSPRRQLNTGELFF. Together with reference TRBV18 and TRBJ2-2, the CDR3 gives the full variable domain: NAGVMQNPRHLVRRRGQEARLRCSPMKGHSHVYWYRQLPEEGLKFMVYLQKENIIDESGMPKERFSAEFPKEGPSILRIQQVVRGDSAAYFCASSPRRQLNTGELFFGEGSRLTVL.

The chain has TRBV18 and TRBJ2-1, with 7 positions matching TRBD2. The length of the CDR3 is 15 residues. V lost 3 bases, J lost 2 bases, and 4 bases stayed unmatched. Looked up from germline, CDR1 is KGHSH and CDR2 is LQKENI. This chain's CDR3 is CASSPAGVPYNEQFF. The CDR3, as DNA: TGTGCCAGCTCACCCGCGGGGGTCCCCTACAATGAGCAGTTCTTC. The variable domain in full, with the rest retrieved from reference TRBV18 and TRBJ2-1, is NAGVMQNPRHLVRRRGQEARLRCSPMKGHSHVYWYRQLPEEGLKFMVYLQKENIIDESGMPKERFSAEFPKEGPSILRIQQVVRGDSAAYFCASSPAGVPYNEQFFGPGTRLTVL.